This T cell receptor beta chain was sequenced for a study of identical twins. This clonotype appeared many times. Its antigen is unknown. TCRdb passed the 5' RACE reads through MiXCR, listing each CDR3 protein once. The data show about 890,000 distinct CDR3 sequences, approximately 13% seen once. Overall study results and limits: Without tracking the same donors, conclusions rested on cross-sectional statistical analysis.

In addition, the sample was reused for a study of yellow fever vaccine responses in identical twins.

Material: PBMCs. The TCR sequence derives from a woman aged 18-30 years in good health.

The DNA of the CDR3 is TGCAGCGTTGCGAGGGAGACCCAGTACTTC. It encodes CSVARETQYF. The chain is built from TRBV29-1 and TRBJ2-5; no firm D call. Trimming cost V 4 bases and J 5 bases, with 5 bases left between them. The CDR3 has 10 residues. Germline V gene data show CDR1 as SQVTM and CDR2 as ANQGSEA.